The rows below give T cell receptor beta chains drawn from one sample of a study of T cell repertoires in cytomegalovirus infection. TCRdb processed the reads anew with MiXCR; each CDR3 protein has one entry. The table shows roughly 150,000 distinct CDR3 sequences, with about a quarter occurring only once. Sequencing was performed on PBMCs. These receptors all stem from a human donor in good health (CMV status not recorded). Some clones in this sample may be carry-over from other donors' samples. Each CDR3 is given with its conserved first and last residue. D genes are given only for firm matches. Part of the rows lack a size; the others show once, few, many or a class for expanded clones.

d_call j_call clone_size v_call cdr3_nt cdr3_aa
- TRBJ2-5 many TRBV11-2 TGTGCCAGCAGCTCCGTTGGGGGCAACCCTACAGAGACCCAGTACTTC CASSSVGGNPTETQYF
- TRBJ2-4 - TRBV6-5 TGTGCCAGCAGCCCCACAGGGGAGGAAGTAGCCAAAAACATTCAGTACTTC CASSPTGEEVAKNIQYF
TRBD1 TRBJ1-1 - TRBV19 TGTGCCGGTAGTAGACAGGGGGTTACTGGAAACACTGAAGCTTTCTTT CAGSRQGVTGNTEAFF
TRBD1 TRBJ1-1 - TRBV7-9 TGTGCCAGCAGCCGGGGGACAGGGAGGTCCGACACTGAAGCTTTCTTT CASSRGTGRSDTEAFF
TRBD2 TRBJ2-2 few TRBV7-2 TGTGCCAGCAGCTCCTCTAGCGGGAACACCGGGGAGCTGTTTTTT CASSSSSGNTGELFF
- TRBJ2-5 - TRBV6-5 TGTGCCAGCAGCCGACTGTACCAAGAGTCCCAGTACTTC CASSRLYQESQYF
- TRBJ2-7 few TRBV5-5 TGTGCCAGCAGCTTGAAGACGATCGGGTACGAGCAGTACTTC CASSLKTIGYEQYF
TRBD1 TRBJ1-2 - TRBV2 TGTGCCAGCAGTGTTGAAACAGGGGTCAGTTATGGCTACACCTTC CASSVETGVSYGYTF
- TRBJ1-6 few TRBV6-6 TGTGCCAGCAGTTCCTATAACGAGGTTGATTCACCCCTCCACTTT CASSSYNEVDSPLHF
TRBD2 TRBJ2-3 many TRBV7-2 TGTGCCAGCAGGTCCAGGACTAGCGGGGGGCTGGCAGATACGCAGTATTTT CASRSRTSGGLADTQYF